This T cell receptor (beta chain) was captured by sequencing in a study of shared clonotypes between healthy human individuals. Study-wide points: Memory subsets generally showed smaller estimated richness than naive subsets did.

Replicate PCRs run on sorted subsets employed roughly 190 ng DNA, approximately 30,000 T cell genomes. TCRdb keeps only in-frame clones here, not all; method: immunoSEQ multiplex PCR. The sample has about 2 million clones; about 95% are singletons. Terminally differentiated effector memory CD45RA+ cells were excluded from the naive CD8 cells, which were CD45RO-negative and positively selected for CCR7. The CDR3 is made up of 11 amino acids. Trimming stripped 2 bases from V and 7 bases from J, with 3 bases between. Germline CDR1 SGHRS, CDR2 YFSETQ. This clone has just one count. What it binds is unknown.

The V and J genes are TRBV5-1 and TRBJ2-2; the D is unclear. The material sequenced was naive CD8+ T cells sorted from blood. The sequence was obtained from a young man in good health. CDR3 bases: TGCGCCAGCAGCTTTCTCGGGGAGCTGTTTTTT. Protein: CASSFLGELFF.